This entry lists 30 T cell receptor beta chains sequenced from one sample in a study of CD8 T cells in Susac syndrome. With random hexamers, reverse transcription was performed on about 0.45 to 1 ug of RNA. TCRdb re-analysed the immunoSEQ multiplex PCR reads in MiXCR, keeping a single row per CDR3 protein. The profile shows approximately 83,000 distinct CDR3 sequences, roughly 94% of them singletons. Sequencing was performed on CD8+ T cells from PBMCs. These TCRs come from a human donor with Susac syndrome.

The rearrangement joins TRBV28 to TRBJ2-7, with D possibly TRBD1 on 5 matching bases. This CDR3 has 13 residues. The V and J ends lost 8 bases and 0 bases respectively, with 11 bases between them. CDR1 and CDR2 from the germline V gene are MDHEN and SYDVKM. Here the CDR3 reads CASQWGSSYEQYF. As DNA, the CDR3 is TGTGCCAGCCAGTGGGGCAGCTCCTACGAGCAGTACTTC.

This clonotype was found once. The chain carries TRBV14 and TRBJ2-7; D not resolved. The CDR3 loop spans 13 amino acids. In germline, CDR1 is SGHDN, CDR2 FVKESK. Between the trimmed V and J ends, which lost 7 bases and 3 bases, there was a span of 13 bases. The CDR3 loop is CASKVTGLYEQYF. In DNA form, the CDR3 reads TGTGCCAGCAAGGTTACTGGGCTCTACGAGCAGTACTTC.

CDR3 protein: CASSLLDREETQYF. The CDR3 nucleotides read TGTGCCAGCAGCTTGTTAGACAGGGAGGAGACCCAGTACTTC. The chain is built from TRBV7-9 and TRBJ2-5; the match to TRBD1 covers 7 bases. V was pared by 3 bases and J by 5 bases, with 6 bases of the junction left unmatched. CDR3 length equals 14 residues. Germline V gives CDR1 SEHNR, CDR2 FQNEAQ (reference sequence).

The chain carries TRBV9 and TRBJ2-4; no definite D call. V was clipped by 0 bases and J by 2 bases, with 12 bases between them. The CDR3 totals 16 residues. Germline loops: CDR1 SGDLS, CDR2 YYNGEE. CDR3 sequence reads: CASSVGGSITKNIQYF. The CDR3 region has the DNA TGTGCCAGCAGCGTAGGCGGAAGTATTACCAAAAACATTCAGTACTTC.

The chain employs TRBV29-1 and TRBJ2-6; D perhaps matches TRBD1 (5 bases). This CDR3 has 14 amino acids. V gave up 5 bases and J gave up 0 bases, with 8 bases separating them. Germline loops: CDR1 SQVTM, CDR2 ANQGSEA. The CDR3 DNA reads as TGCAGCGTTTGGGGCTTCTCTGGGGCCAACGTCCTGACTTTC. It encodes CSVWGFSGANVLTF.

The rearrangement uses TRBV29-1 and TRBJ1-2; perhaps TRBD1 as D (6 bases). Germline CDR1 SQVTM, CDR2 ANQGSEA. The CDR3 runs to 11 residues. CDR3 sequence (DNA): TGCACGACAGGCAAAAACTATGGCTACACCTTC. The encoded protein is CTTGKNYGYTF.

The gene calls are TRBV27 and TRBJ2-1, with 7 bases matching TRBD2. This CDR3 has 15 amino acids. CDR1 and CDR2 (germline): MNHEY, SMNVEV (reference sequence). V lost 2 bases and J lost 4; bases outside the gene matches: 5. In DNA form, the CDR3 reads TGTGCCAGCAGTTTAAGCGGGGCGCTATACAATGAGCAGTTCTTC. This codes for CASSLSGALYNEQFF.

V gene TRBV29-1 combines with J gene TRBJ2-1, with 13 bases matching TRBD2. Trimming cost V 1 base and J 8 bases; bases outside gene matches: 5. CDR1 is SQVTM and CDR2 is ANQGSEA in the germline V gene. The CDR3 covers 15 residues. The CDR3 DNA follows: TGCAGCGTTGAAGCACTAGCGGGAGGGAGCGATGAGCAGTTCTTC. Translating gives CSVEALAGGSDEQFF.

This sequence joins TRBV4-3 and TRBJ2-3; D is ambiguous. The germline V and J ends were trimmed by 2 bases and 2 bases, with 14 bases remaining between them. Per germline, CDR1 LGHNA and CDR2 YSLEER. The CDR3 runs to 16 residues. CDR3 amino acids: CASSQSIGLVTDTQYF. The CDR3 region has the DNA TGCGCCAGCAGCCAAAGTATAGGTCTAGTCACAGATACGCAGTATTTT.

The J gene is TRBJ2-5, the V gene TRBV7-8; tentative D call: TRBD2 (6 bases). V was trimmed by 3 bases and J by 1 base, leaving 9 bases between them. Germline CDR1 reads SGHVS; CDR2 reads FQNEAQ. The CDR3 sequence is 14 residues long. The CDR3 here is CASSFRRVQETQYF. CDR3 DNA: TGTGCCAGCAGCTTCAGGAGGGTCCAAGAGACCCAGTACTTC.

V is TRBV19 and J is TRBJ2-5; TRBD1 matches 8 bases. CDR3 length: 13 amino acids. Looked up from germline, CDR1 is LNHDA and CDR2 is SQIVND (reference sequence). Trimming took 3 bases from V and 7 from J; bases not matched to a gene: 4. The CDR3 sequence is CASSMTGAGTQYF. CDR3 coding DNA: TGTGCCAGTAGTATGACAGGGGCAGGGACCCAGTACTTC.

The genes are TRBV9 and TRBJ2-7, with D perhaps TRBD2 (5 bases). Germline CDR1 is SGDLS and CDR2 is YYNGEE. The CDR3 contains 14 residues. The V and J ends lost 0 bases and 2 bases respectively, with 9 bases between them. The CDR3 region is CASSVVEDPYEQYF. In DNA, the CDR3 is TGTGCCAGCAGCGTAGTGGAGGACCCCTACGAGCAGTACTTC.

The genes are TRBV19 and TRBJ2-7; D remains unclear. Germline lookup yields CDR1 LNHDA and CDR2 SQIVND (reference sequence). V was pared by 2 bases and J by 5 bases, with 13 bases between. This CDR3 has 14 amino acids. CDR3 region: CASSIRDNIDEQYF. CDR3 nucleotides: TGTGCCAGTAGTATACGAGACAACATCGACGAGCAGTACTTC.

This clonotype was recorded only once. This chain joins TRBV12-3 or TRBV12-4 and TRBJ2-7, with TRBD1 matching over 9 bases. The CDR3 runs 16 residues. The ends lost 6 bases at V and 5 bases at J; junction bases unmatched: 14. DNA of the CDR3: TGTGCCAGCAGCAGACGACCGGGACAGGGAACCCACGAGCAGTACTTC. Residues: CASSRRPGQGTHEQYF.

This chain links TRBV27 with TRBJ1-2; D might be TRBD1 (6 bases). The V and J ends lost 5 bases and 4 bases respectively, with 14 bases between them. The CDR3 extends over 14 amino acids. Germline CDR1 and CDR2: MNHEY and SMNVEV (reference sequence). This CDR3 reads CASSPEGHTYGYTF. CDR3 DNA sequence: TGTGCCAGCAGTCCCGAGGGACACACCTATGGCTACACCTTC.

DNA for the CDR3: TGCGCCAGCAGCCCCGGGACAGAGAACACTGAAGCTTTCTTT. Translation gives CASSPGTENTEAFF. The chain joins TRBV5-1 to TRBJ1-1; 7 bases map to TRBD1. The CDR3 spans 14 residues. V lost 4 bases and J lost 1; bases outside the gene matches: 4. Per the germline V gene, CDR1 is SGHRS and CDR2 is YFSETQ.

Written as DNA, the CDR3 is TGTGCCAGCAGTTTTCAGTGGATTAGCTCCTACAATGAGCAGTTCTTC. This translates into CASSFQWISSYNEQFF. This sequence joins TRBV28 and TRBJ2-1; D is unresolved. Trimming took off 3 bases at V and 0 bases at J, with 12 bases between the two ends. CDR1 MDHEN and CDR2 SYDVKM come from the germline V gene. This CDR3 region has 16 residues.

The CDR3 DNA reads as TGTGCCAGCAGTTATTGGACCCGACAAGAGACCCAGTACTTC. Residues: CASSYWTRQETQYF. The V and J genes are TRBV6-2 or TRBV6-3 and TRBJ2-5, with D unclear. V lost 3 bases and J lost 2, with 10 bases in between. Germline CDR1 reads MNHEY; CDR2 reads SVGEGT. The CDR3 sequence is 14 residues long.

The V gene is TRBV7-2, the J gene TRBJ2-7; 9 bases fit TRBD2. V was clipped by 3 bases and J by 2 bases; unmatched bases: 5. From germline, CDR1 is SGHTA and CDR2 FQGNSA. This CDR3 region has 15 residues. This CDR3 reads CASSLGGLAAYEQYF. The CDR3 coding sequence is TGTGCCAGCAGCTTGGGGGGACTAGCTGCCTACGAGCAGTACTTC.

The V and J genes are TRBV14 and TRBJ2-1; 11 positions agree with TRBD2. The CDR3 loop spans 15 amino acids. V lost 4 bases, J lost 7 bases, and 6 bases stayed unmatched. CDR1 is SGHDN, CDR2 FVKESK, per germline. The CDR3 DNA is TGTGCCAGCAGCCGACCGGGACTAGCGGATAATGAGCAGTTCTTC. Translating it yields CASSRPGLADNEQFF. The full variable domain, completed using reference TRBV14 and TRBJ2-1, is EAGVTQFPSHSVIEKGQTVTLRCDPISGHDNLYWYRRVMGKEIKFLLHFVKESKQDESGMPNNRFLAERTGGTYSTLKVQPAELEDSGVYFCASSRPGLADNEQFFGPGTRLTVL.

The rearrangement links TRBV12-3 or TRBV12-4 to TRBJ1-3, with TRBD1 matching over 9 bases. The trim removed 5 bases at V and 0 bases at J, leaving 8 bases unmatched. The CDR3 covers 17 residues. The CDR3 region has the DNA TGTGCCAGCAGTGCACAGGGGGCAAAACACTCTGGAAACACCATATATTTT. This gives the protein CASSAQGAKHSGNTIYF.

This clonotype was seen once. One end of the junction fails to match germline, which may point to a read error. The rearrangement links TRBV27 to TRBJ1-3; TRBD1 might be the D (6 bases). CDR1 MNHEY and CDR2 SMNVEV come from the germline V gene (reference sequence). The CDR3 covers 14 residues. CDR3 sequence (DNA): TGTGCCAGCAGAGGCGGGGGCTCTGAAAACACCATATATTTT. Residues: CASRGGGSENTIYF.

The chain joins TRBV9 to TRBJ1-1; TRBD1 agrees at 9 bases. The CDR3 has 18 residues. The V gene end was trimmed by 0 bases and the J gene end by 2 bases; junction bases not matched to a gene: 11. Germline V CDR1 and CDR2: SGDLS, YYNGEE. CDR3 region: CASSVGEGGGQGNTEAFF. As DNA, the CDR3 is TGTGCCAGCAGCGTAGGAGAAGGTGGGGGACAGGGAAACACTGAAGCTTTCTTT.

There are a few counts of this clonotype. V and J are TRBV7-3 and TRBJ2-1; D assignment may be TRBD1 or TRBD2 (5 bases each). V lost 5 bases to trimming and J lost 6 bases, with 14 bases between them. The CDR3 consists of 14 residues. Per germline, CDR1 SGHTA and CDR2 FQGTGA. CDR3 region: CASSPGTLGNEQFF. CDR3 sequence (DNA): TGTGCCAGCAGCCCTGGGACCTTAGGCAATGAGCAGTTCTTC.

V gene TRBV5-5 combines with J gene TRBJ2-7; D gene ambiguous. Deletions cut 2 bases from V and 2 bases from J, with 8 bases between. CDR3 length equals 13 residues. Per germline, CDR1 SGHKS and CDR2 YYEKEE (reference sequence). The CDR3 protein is CASSFDGPYEQYF. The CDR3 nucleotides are TGTGCCAGCAGCTTCGACGGGCCCTACGAGCAGTACTTC.

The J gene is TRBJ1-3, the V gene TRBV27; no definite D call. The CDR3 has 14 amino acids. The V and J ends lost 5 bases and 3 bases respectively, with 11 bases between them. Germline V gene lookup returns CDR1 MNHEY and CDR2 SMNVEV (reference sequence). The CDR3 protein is CASSLQWGGNTIYF. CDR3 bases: TGTGCCAGCAGTCTTCAGTGGGGTGGAAACACCATATATTTT.

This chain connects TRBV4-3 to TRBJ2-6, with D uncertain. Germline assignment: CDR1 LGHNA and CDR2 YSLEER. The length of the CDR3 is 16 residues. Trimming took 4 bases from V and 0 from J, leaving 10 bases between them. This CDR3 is CASSLLYTSGANVLTF. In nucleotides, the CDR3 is TGCGCCAGCAGCCTCCTCTATACCTCTGGGGCCAACGTCCTGACTTTC.

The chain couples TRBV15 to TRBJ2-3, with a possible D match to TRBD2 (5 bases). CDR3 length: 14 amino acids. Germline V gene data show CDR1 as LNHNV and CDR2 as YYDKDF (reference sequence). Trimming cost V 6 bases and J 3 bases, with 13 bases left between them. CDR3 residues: CATRNPWETDTQYF. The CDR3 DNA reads TGTGCCACCAGAAATCCCTGGGAGACAGATACGCAGTATTTT.

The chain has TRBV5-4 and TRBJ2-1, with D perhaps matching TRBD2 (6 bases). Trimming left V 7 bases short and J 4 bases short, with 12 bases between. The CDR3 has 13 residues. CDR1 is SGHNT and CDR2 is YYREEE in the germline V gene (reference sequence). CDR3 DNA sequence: TGTGCCAGCTTAAATAGCGGTTACAATGAGCAGTTCTTC. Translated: CASLNSGYNEQFF.

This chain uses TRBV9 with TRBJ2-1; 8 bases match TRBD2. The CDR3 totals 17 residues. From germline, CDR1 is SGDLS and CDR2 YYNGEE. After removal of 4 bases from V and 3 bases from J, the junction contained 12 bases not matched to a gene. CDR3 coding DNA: TGTGCCAGCAGCCTGAGTCCTCGAGCGGGAGTCTACAATGAGCAGTTCTTC. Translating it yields CASSLSPRAGVYNEQFF.